This is a list of T cell receptor beta chains from one sample in a study of blood T cell repertoires in COVID-19. The assay was immunoSEQ multiplex PCR, and TCRdb's table has in-frame clones only and misses some. Of about 210,000 clones detected, around 82% appear once; the ten largest clones hold 4.3%. The sequencing sample was made of PBMCs or T cells enriched from blood (not recorded which). The receptor set was obtained from a man in his thirties or forties with acute COVID-19. CDR3s include the opening cysteine and the closing phenylalanine or tryptophan. Fields, in order: J gene, D gene, V gene, clone size, CDR3 DNA, CDR3 protein. A D gene is named only where the DNA matches it firmly. Clone size is shown for a subset of rows, as once, few, many or a class of expanded clone.

j_gene: TRBJ2-2; d_gene: -; v_gene: TRBV19; abundance: -; CDR3nt: TGTGCCAGTAGTATAACACCGAACACCGGGGAGCTGTTTTTT; CDR3aa: CASSITPNTGELFF
j_gene: TRBJ1-1; d_gene: -; v_gene: TRBV30; abundance: -; CDR3nt: TGTGCCTGGAGTCTCCGGGGTGACACTGAAGCTTTCTTT; CDR3aa: CAWSLRGDTEAFF
j_gene: TRBJ1-2; d_gene: -; v_gene: TRBV9; abundance: -; CDR3nt: TGTGCCAGCAGCGTAGGCAATGTAGGGGGATCGGGCTACACCTTC; CDR3aa: CASSVGNVGGSGYTF
j_gene: TRBJ1-1; d_gene: -; v_gene: TRBV7-2; abundance: -; CDR3nt: TGTGCCAGCAGCTTAGCGGGGGGGAACACTGAAGCTTTCTTT; CDR3aa: CASSLAGGNTEAFF
j_gene: TRBJ1-1; d_gene: -; v_gene: TRBV21-1; abundance: -; CDR3nt: TGTGCCAGCAGCAACCCGTTGGTGAGGGGGCAGTCCACTGAAGCTTTCTTT; CDR3aa: CASSNPLVRGQSTEAFF
j_gene: TRBJ2-7; d_gene: TRBD2; v_gene: TRBV6-1; abundance: -; CDR3nt: TGTGCCAGCAGTGAGCCTGCGGGGGGACTGTACGAGCAGTACTTC; CDR3aa: CASSEPAGGLYEQYF
j_gene: TRBJ1-6; d_gene: -; v_gene: TRBV30; abundance: -; CDR3nt: TGTGCCTGGGGGCCTTTTGGACAGTTTAATTCACCCCTCCACTTT; CDR3aa: CAWGPFGQFNSPLHF
j_gene: TRBJ1-5; d_gene: TRBD1; v_gene: TRBV6-1; abundance: once; CDR3nt: TGTGCCAGCAGTGAACCTTCAGGGGGTAGCAATCAGCCCCAGCATTTT; CDR3aa: CASSEPSGGSNQPQHF
j_gene: TRBJ2-3; d_gene: -; v_gene: TRBV5-1; abundance: -; CDR3nt: TGCGCCAGCAGCCATGGCGGTTCTAGCACAGATACGCAGTATTTT; CDR3aa: CASSHGGSSTDTQYF
j_gene: TRBJ1-2; d_gene: -; v_gene: TRBV6-5; abundance: -; CDR3nt: TGTGCCAGCACCTGGGACTCTAACTATGGCTACACCTTC; CDR3aa: CASTWDSNYGYTF
j_gene: TRBJ2-3; d_gene: TRBD2; v_gene: TRBV5-1; abundance: -; CDR3nt: TGCGCCAGCAGCCTGGGACTAGCGGGGGGCGCTCGCACAGATACGCAGTATTTT; CDR3aa: CASSLGLAGGARTDTQYF
j_gene: TRBJ1-1; d_gene: TRBD1; v_gene: TRBV28; abundance: -; CDR3nt: TGTGCCAGCAGGGAGAGGGGGCCCACTGAAGCTTTCTTT; CDR3aa: CASRERGPTEAFF
j_gene: TRBJ1-1; d_gene: TRBD1; v_gene: TRBV5-1; abundance: -; CDR3nt: TGCGCCAGCAGCTTGGTTGTGTCAGGGGGCACCGGACAAGCTTTCTTT; CDR3aa: CASSLVVSGGTGQAFF
j_gene: TRBJ2-2; d_gene: TRBD2; v_gene: TRBV6-4; abundance: -; CDR3nt: TGTGCCAGCAGTGACCGGGGGGACACCGGGGAGCTGTTTTTT; CDR3aa: CASSDRGDTGELFF
j_gene: TRBJ2-3; d_gene: -; v_gene: TRBV13; abundance: -; CDR3nt: TGTGCCAGCAGCTTAAGGGGGGGAGATACGCAGTATTTT; CDR3aa: CASSLRGGDTQYF
j_gene: TRBJ1-2; d_gene: -; v_gene: TRBV10-2; abundance: -; CDR3nt: TGCGCCAGCAGTGAAGTCCCAAAGGGGGACGGTTACACCTTC; CDR3aa: CASSEVPKGDGYTF
j_gene: TRBJ2-3; d_gene: TRBD2; v_gene: TRBV2; abundance: -; CDR3nt: TGTGCCAGCAGTGGCATGAGCGGGATCCCAGATACGCAGTATTTT; CDR3aa: CASSGMSGIPDTQYF
j_gene: TRBJ1-3; d_gene: -; v_gene: TRBV3-1/TRBV3-2; abundance: -; CDR3nt: TGTGCCAGCAGGACAGGAAACACCATATATTTT; CDR3aa: CASRTGNTIYF
j_gene: TRBJ1-6; d_gene: -; v_gene: TRBV13; abundance: -; CDR3nt: TGTGCCAGCAGTTCAAGCGGGGGAAGCTATAATTCACCCCTCCACTTT; CDR3aa: CASSSSGGSYNSPLHF
j_gene: TRBJ2-5; d_gene: -; v_gene: TRBV9; abundance: few; CDR3nt: TGTGCCAGCAGCGTAGCGGAGTACCAAGAGACCCAGTACTTC; CDR3aa: CASSVAEYQETQYF
j_gene: TRBJ1-6; d_gene: -; v_gene: TRBV19; abundance: -; CDR3nt: TGTGCCAGTAGGGCGGGAGTCTCACCCCTCCACTTT; CDR3aa: CASRAGVSPLHF
j_gene: TRBJ2-1; d_gene: TRBD2; v_gene: TRBV7-3; abundance: -; CDR3nt: TGTGCCAGCAGCCAGGCACTAGCGGGGGGGCCAGGTGAGCAGTTCTTC; CDR3aa: CASSQALAGGPGEQFF
j_gene: TRBJ2-1; d_gene: TRBD1; v_gene: TRBV7-9; abundance: -; CDR3nt: TGTGCCAGCAGCCTAGGGACAGGGGGCCGTGGTGAGCAGTTCTTC; CDR3aa: CASSLGTGGRGEQFF
j_gene: TRBJ2-2; d_gene: TRBD2; v_gene: TRBV7-2; abundance: -; CDR3nt: TGTGCCAGCAGAACCCCCGGAGCGGGGGGGAGCACCGGGGAGCTGTTTTTT; CDR3aa: CASRTPGAGGSTGELFF
j_gene: TRBJ2-1; d_gene: TRBD2; v_gene: TRBV11-3; abundance: -; CDR3nt: TGTGCCAGCAGCCGAGGACTAGCGGGGGGCGCCAATGAGCAGTTCTTC; CDR3aa: CASSRGLAGGANEQFF
j_gene: TRBJ2-2; d_gene: TRBD2; v_gene: TRBV2; abundance: -; CDR3nt: TGTGCCAGCAGTGAAGCGCTTCTAGCGGGGCACCCCGGGGAGCTGTTTTTT; CDR3aa: CASSEALLAGHPGELFF
j_gene: TRBJ1-5; d_gene: -; v_gene: TRBV6-5; abundance: -; CDR3nt: TGTGCCAGCAATCAGCCGGGGCAGCCCCAGCATTTT; CDR3aa: CASNQPGQPQHF
j_gene: TRBJ1-6; d_gene: TRBD1; v_gene: TRBV7-2; abundance: few; CDR3nt: TGTGCCAGCAGCTTAGTTTCAGGGGGCTCACCCCTCCACTTT; CDR3aa: CASSLVSGGSPLHF
j_gene: TRBJ1-2; d_gene: TRBD1; v_gene: TRBV12-3/TRBV12-4; abundance: -; CDR3nt: TGTGCCAGCAGATTAACAGGGGTCCAGGGCTACACCTTC; CDR3aa: CASRLTGVQGYTF
j_gene: TRBJ1-2; d_gene: -; v_gene: TRBV3-1/TRBV3-2; abundance: -; CDR3nt: TGTGCCAGCAGCCAAGCAGGGATAGTCGGCTACACCTTC; CDR3aa: CASSQAGIVGYTF
j_gene: TRBJ2-1; d_gene: TRBD2; v_gene: TRBV15; abundance: -; CDR3nt: TGTGCCACCGCCCGGGGGGGACCCTCCTACAATGAGCAGTTCTTC; CDR3aa: CATARGGPSYNEQFF
j_gene: TRBJ2-2; d_gene: -; v_gene: TRBV2; abundance: -; CDR3nt: TGTGCCAGCAGTGAAGCGCCGCAGACCGGGGAGCTGTTTTTT; CDR3aa: CASSEAPQTGELFF
j_gene: TRBJ1-3; d_gene: -; v_gene: TRBV3-1/TRBV3-2; abundance: -; CDR3nt: TGTGCCAGCAGCCAAGACCAGGGTAGTGGAAACACCATATATTTT; CDR3aa: CASSQDQGSGNTIYF
j_gene: TRBJ1-6; d_gene: -; v_gene: TRBV6-5; abundance: -; CDR3nt: TGTGCCAGCTCTCCGGACAGCGATTATTCACCCCTCCACTTT; CDR3aa: CASSPDSDYSPLHF
j_gene: TRBJ2-1; d_gene: -; v_gene: TRBV28; abundance: -; CDR3nt: TGTGCCAGCAGTTTCGGTCCCAACCCGAGGAATGAGCAGTTCTTC; CDR3aa: CASSFGPNPRNEQFF
j_gene: TRBJ2-7; d_gene: -; v_gene: TRBV2; abundance: -; CDR3nt: TGTGCCAGCAGTGAACGCAGTTCCACCTACGAGCAGTACTTC; CDR3aa: CASSERSSTYEQYF
j_gene: TRBJ1-2; d_gene: -; v_gene: TRBV12-3/TRBV12-4; abundance: -; CDR3nt: TGTGCCACCCAAACCACACTAGAAGGCTACACCTTC; CDR3aa: CATQTTLEGYTF
j_gene: TRBJ2-5; d_gene: -; v_gene: TRBV19; abundance: few; CDR3nt: TGTGCCAGTAGTCCCCTTGACAGCCAAGAGACCCAGTACTTC; CDR3aa: CASSPLDSQETQYF
j_gene: TRBJ2-1; d_gene: -; v_gene: TRBV24-1; abundance: -; CDR3nt: TGTGCCACCAGTGATTCTCCGGGAGATGAGCAGTTCTTC; CDR3aa: CATSDSPGDEQFF
j_gene: TRBJ2-1; d_gene: -; v_gene: TRBV6-5; abundance: -; CDR3nt: TGTGCCAGCAGTAGAGCGGGCTCCTACAATGAGCAGTTCTTC; CDR3aa: CASSRAGSYNEQFF
j_gene: TRBJ1-5; d_gene: -; v_gene: TRBV21-1; abundance: once; CDR3nt: TGTGCCAGCAGCAAAGGAGTAAAGGGAGGGGGCAATCAGCCCCAGCATTTT; CDR3aa: CASSKGVKGGGNQPQHF